This TCR beta chain emerged from a study of OX40 agonist ivuxolimab in advanced cancers. Using immunoSEQ multiplex PCR, the repertoire was profiled, and TCRdb retains in-frame clones only, with some absent. In the table there are about 54,000 clones, approximately 89% of which are singletons. This CDR3 comprises 14 residues. Trimming cost V 4 bases and J 8 bases; bases outside gene matches: 7. CDR1 is KGHSH, CDR2 LQKENI, per germline. This specimen consisted of CD4+ or CD8+ T cells sorted from blood, obtained in a trial of the OX40 agonist ivuxolimab. The chain is built from TRBV18 and TRBJ1-4; 7 nucleotides match TRBD1. This receptor was taken from an adult with an advanced solid tumor such as melanoma, head and neck, liver or kidney cancer. The CDR3 coding sequence is TGTGCCAGCTCACGAACAGGGGCAGGGGAAAAACTGTTTTTT. Its translation is CASSRTGAGEKLFF.